This T cell receptor (beta chain) was obtained from a study of T cells in narcolepsy. Losses at the gene ends were 5 bases for V and 4 bases for J; bases not matched to a gene: 7. The CDR3 length is 16 residues. The germline gives CDR1 SGHRS, CDR2 YFSETQ. This clone showed up just a few times. Libraries were prepared by immunoSEQ multiplex PCR; TCRdb keeps only in-frame clonotypes and omits some of them. Counted here are around 30,000 clones, roughly 80% occurring once; the ten biggest clones make up approximately 3.8%. Sequenced sample: memory (CD45RA-) CD4+ T cells from blood. The receptor's source is a human donor in good health. The chain has TRBV5-1 and TRBJ2-3; TRBD2 matches 13 bases. Here the CDR3 reads CASRSGLAGDSDTQYF. The CDR3 DNA follows: TGCGCCAGCAGGTCCGGACTAGCGGGAGATTCAGATACGCAGTATTTT.